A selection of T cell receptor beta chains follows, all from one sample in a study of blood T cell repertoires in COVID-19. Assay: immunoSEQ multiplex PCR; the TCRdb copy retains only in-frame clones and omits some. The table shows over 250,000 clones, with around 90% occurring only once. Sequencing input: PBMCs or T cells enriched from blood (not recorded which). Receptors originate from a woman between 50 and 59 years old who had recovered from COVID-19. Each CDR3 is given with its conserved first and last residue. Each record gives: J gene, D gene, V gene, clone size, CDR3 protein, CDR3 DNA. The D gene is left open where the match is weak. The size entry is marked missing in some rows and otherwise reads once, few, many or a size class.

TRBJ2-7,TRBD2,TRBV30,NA,CAWSVWREAHARSEQYF,TGTGCCTGGAGTGTTTGGCGGGAGGCTCACGCGAGGAGCGAGCAGTACTTC
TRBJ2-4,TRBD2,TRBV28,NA,CASSSRGLADKNIQYF,TGTGCCAGCAGTTCACGAGGACTAGCGGACAAAAACATTCAGTACTTC
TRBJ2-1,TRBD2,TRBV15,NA,CATSRSTSGRIHEQFF,TGTGCCACCAGCAGAAGTACTAGCGGGAGGATCCATGAGCAGTTCTTC
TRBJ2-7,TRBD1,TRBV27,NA,CASSLSYQGQPYEQYF,TGTGCCAGCAGTTTATCCTACCAGGGACAGCCTTACGAGCAGTACTTC
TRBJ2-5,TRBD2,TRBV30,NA,CAWSASGLAMETQYF,TGTGCCTGGAGTGCGAGTGGACTAGCGATGGAGACCCAGTACTTC
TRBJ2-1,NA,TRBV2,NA,CASRTYSFEQFF,TGTGCCAGCAGGACCTACAGTTTTGAGCAGTTCTTC
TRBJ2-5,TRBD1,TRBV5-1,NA,CASTSGQVGGTQYF,TGCGCCAGCACATCCGGACAGGTAGGAGGGACCCAGTACTTC
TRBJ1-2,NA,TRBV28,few,CASSGVTGSRYGYTF,TGTGCCAGCAGCGGGGTGACAGGCTCCCGCTATGGCTACACCTTC
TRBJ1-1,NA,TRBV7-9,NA,CASSLARDWATEAFF,TGTGCCAGCAGCTTAGCCAGAGATTGGGCCACTGAAGCTTTCTTT
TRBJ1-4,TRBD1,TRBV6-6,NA,CASSYGGTGEGVKLFF,TGTGCCAGCAGTTACGGGGGGACAGGCGAGGGGGTTAAACTGTTTTTT
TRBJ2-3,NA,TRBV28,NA,CASQDRGTTDTQYF,TGTGCCAGCCAGGACAGAGGGACCACAGATACGCAGTATTTT
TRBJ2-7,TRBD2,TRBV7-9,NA,CASSFPSGSSYEQYF,TGTGCCAGCAGCTTCCCAAGCGGGAGCTCCTACGAGCAGTACTTC
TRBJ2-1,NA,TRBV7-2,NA,CASSLGVTREQFF,TGTGCCAGCAGCTTAGGGGTTACTAGAGAGCAGTTCTTC
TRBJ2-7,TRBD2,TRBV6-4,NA,CASSYLAGGTYEQYF,TGTGCCAGCAGTTACTTAGCGGGGGGTACCTACGAGCAGTACTTC
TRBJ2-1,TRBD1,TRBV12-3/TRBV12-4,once,CASSKGARNEQFF,TGTGCCAGCAGCAAGGGGGCGCGAAATGAGCAGTTCTTC
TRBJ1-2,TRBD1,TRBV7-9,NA,CASSLTGEEGYTF,TGTGCCAGCAGCTTGACAGGGGAAGAAGGCTACACCTTC
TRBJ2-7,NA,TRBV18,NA,CASSPQAGGEQYF,TGTGCCAGCTCACCACAAGCGGGCGGCGAGCAGTACTTC
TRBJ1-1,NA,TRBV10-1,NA,CASRPGQNTEAFF,TGCGCCAGCAGGCCGGGACAGAACACTGAAGCTTTCTTT
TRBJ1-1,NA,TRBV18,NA,CASSRSGQNTEAFF,TGTGCCAGCTCACGGTCGGGACAGAACACTGAAGCTTTCTTT
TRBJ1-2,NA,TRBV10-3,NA,CAISQQGRDYGYTF,TGTGCCATCAGCCAACAGGGTCGGGACTATGGCTACACCTTC
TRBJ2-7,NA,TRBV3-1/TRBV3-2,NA,CASSQEWQDSNEQYF,TGTGCCAGCAGCCAAGAATGGCAGGATTCCAACGAGCAGTACTTC
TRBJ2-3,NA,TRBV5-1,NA,CASSYEPGTMVGDTQYF,TGCGCCAGCAGCTATGAACCCGGGACAATGGTGGGAGATACGCAGTATTTT
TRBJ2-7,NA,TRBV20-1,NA,CSASLPRTYEQYF,TGCAGTGCTAGTTTGCCCAGGACCTACGAGCAGTACTTC
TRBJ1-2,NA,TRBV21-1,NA,CASIPRVGGIHGYTF,TGTGCCAGCATCCCCAGGGTGGGGGGGATTCATGGCTACACCTTC
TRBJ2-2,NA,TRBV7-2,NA,CASNNNALGGFATGELFF,TGTGCCAGCAACAACAACGCACTTGGCGGGTTCGCCACCGGGGAGCTGTTTTTT
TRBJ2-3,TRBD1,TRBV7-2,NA,CASSGGTGVPDTQYF,TGTGCCAGCAGCGGTGGGACAGGGGTCCCAGATACGCAGTATTTT
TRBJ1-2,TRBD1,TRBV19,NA,CASSRPGTAANYGYTF,TGTGCCAGTAGTCGCCCCGGGACAGCAGCTAACTATGGCTACACCTTC
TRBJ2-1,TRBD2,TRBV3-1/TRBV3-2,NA,CASSPYSGRAGEQFF,TGTGCCAGCAGCCCCTATAGCGGGAGGGCCGGGGAGCAGTTCTTC
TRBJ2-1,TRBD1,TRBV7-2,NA,CASSLFQRQGASEQFF,TGTGCCAGCAGCTTATTTCAGCGACAGGGGGCAAGTGAGCAGTTCTTC
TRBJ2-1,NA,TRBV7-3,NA,CASSRGGAQGDEQFF,TGTGCCAGCAGTCGTGGCGGGGCCCAGGGCGATGAGCAGTTCTTC
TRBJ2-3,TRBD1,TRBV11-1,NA,CASSSGQVGTDTQYF,TGTGCCAGCAGCTCGGGACAGGTGGGCACAGATACGCAGTATTTT
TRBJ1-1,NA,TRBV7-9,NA,CASRADTGLRNTEAFF,TGTGCCAGCAGAGCGGATACGGGACTCCGGAACACTGAAGCTTTCTTT
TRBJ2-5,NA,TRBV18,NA,CASSPSPAPGTQYF,TGTGCCAGCTCACCAAGCCCGGCCCCAGGGACCCAGTACTTC
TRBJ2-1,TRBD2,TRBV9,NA,CASSVGPFLAGRVEQFF,TGTGCCAGCAGCGTAGGCCCCTTCCTAGCGGGAAGGGTTGAGCAGTTCTTC
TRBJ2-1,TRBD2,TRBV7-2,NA,CASSLGITSGANEQFF,TGTGCCAGCAGCTTAGGTATCACTAGCGGGGCCAATGAGCAGTTCTTC
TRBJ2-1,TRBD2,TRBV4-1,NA,CASSQGGTRSSYNEQFF,TGCGCCAGCAGCCAAGGGGGGACTAGAAGCTCCTACAATGAGCAGTTCTTC
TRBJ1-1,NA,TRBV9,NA,CASSAGQNTEAFF,TGTGCCAGCAGCGCGGGACAGAACACTGAAGCTTTCTTT
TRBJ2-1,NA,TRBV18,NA,CASSPLQGSGNEQFF,TGTGCCAGCTCACCACTCCAGGGCTCGGGCAATGAGCAGTTCTTC
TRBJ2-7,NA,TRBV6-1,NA,CASYDSLAYEQYF,TGTGCCAGCTACGACAGTTTGGCCTACGAGCAGTACTTC
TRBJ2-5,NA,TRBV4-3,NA,CASSQEGILNGETQYF,TGCGCCAGCAGCCAAGAGGGCATTTTAAACGGCGAGACCCAGTACTTC
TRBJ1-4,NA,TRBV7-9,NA,CASSKPVGGNEKLFF,TGTGCCAGCAGCAAACCTGTTGGAGGAAATGAAAAACTGTTTTTT
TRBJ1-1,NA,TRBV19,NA,CASTRTVNTEAFF,TGTGCCAGTACCAGGACAGTCAACACTGAAGCTTTCTTT
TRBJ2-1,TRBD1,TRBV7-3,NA,CASSSGTGNSEQFF,TGTGCCAGCAGTTCGGGGACAGGGAATAGTGAGCAGTTCTTC
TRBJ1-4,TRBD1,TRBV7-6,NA,CASSLEGGRNEKLFF,TGTGCCAGCAGCTTAGAAGGGGGCCGTAATGAAAAACTGTTTTTT
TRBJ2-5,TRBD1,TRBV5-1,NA,CASSLTGAETQYF,TGCGCCAGCAGCTTGACAGGGGCGGAGACCCAGTACTTC
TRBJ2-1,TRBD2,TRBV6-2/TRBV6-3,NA,CASSDGGRRNEQFF,TGTGCCAGCAGTGATGGCGGGAGGCGGAATGAGCAGTTCTTC
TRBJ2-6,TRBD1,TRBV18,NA,CASSLLRKRQGAYEGANVLTF,TGTGCCAGCTCACTGTTACGGAAACGACAGGGGGCCTATGAGGGGGCCAACGTCCTGACTTTC
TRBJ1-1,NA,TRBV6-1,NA,CASSESRGNTEAFF,TGTGCCAGCAGTGAATCTAGGGGGAACACTGAAGCTTTCTTT
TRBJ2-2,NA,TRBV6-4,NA,CASSDNKPGANTGELFF,TGTGCCAGCAGTGACAACAAGCCGGGGGCGAACACCGGGGAGCTGTTTTTT
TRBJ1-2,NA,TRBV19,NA,CASSPDGGGYRHGYTF,TGTGCCAGTAGCCCGGATGGTGGCGGGTACCGGCATGGCTACACCTTC
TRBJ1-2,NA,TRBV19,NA,CASKDGLYGYTF,TGTGCCAGCAAGGACGGACTCTATGGCTACACCTTC
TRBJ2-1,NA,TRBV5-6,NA,CASSLVEAPYNEQFF,TGTGCCAGCAGCTTGGTGGAGGCCCCCTACAATGAGCAGTTCTTC
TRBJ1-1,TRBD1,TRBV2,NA,CASSERGRFGAFF,TGTGCCAGCAGTGAGAGGGGGCGTTTTGGAGCTTTCTTT
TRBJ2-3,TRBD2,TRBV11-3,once,CASSLLAGLSSTDTQYF,TGTGCCAGCAGCTTATTAGCGGGTCTTTCTAGCACAGATACGCAGTATTTT